What follows are 17 T cell receptor beta chains derived from one specimen sequenced in a study of T cell clonality in common variable immunodeficiency. The study, taken as a whole, reports: In common variable immunodeficiency, TCR beta chains reportedly carried fewer deletions and N-nucleotide insertions.

Measured with immunoSEQ multiplex PCR; TCRdb has only the in-frame clones, and not every one. This sample carries about 34,000 clones, none of them present only once. Their antigen targets remain unknown. Sequenced input: peripheral blood mononuclear cells. These receptor sequences come from a human donor with common variable immunodeficiency.

This clone was detected a few times. The CDR3 goes on 3 residues after the read ends, and that part is filled in from the germline J gene. The chain joins TRBV16 to TRBJ1-1; D may be TRBD1 (6 bases). The V gene lost 0 bases and the J gene lost 3 bases, with 14 bases spanning the gap. The CDR3 totals 16 residues. Germline V lookup: CDR1 KGHSY, CDR2 FQNENV. The CDR3: CASSQSVAGADTEAFF. CDR3 DNA (partial): TGTGCCAGCAGCCAATCGGTCGCGGGGGCGGACACTGAA.

There are many counts of this clone. The CDR3 end falls 3 residues outside the read, so it is completed with the germline J gene. The chain joins TRBV19 to TRBJ2-2, with 7 bases lining up with TRBD1. This CDR3 is built from 16 residues. CDR1 is LNHDA and CDR2 is SQIVND in the germline V gene (reference sequence). V dropped 4 bases and J dropped 6; count of bases not matched to a gene: 11. CDR3 DNA (partial): TGTGCCAGTAGTACCGGACAGGTCTTTTTCGCCGGGGAG. Amino acids: CASSTGQVFFAGE. The entire CDR3 is CASSTGQVFFAGELFF.

This clone has more than one count but fewer than ten. The read halts 3 residues ahead of the CDR3 end, with the missing end drawn from the germline J gene. The V gene is TRBV7-9, the J gene TRBJ2-7, with TRBD1 matching 7 bases. The germline V gene encodes CDR1 SEHNR and CDR2 FQNEAQ (reference sequence). CDR3 size: 14 residues. V was clipped by 5 bases and J by 3 bases; unmatched bases: 7. The CDR3 loop reads CASSPTTGYYEQYF. CDR3 DNA (partial): TGTGCCAGCAGCCCGACGACAGGGTACTACGAG.

This clone was counted at least ten times. At one boundary the junction diverges from the germline segment, which might be a read error. The read stops 3 residues short of the end of the CDR3; the missing end is completed from the germline J gene. This chain joins TRBV4-2 and TRBJ2-2, with 9 positions matching TRBD2. CDR3 length: 18 residues. CDR1 and CDR2 from the germline V gene are LGHNA and YNFKEQ. The CDR3 reads CASSQEGGSGSSTGELFF. The DNA read from the CDR3 is TGCGCCAGCAGCCAAGAAGGGGGTAGCGGGAGTTCGACCGGGGAG.

This clone has more than one count but fewer than ten. The read terminates 3 residues before the CDR3 end, so the remaining end is supplied by the germline J gene. This chain links TRBV5-1 with TRBJ2-7; D perhaps matches TRBD1 (7 bases). V was trimmed by 4 bases and J by 3 bases, leaving 14 bases between them. The CDR3 runs 14 residues. CDR1 and CDR2 (germline): SGHRS, YFSETQ. The CDR3 DNA, read in part, is TGCGCCAGCAGCCCCGACAGGGAGGTCTACGAG. Translating it yields CASSPDREVYE. The whole CDR3 sequence is CASSPDREVYEQYF.

The table lists this clone with a few counts. The read terminates 3 residues ahead of where the CDR3 ends, so the germline J gene completes it. V and J are TRBV7-9 and TRBJ2-3; D is unclear. Germline V gene lookup returns CDR1 SEHNR and CDR2 FQNEAQ (reference sequence). Deletions cut 5 bases from V and 6 bases from J, with 18 bases between. There are 15 residues in the CDR3. The CDR3 bases that were read are TGTGCCAGCAGCGCCCCACTCGACTTATCGGATACG. This encodes CASSAPLDLSDT. The full CDR3 sequence reads CASSAPLDLSDTQYF. The variable domain in full, with the rest retrieved from reference TRBV7-9 and TRBJ2-3, is DTGVSQNPRHKITKRGQNVTFRCDPISEHNRLYWYRQTLGQGPEFLTYFQNEAQLEKSRLLSDRFSAERPKGSFSTLEIQRTEQGDSAMYLCASSAPLDLSDTQYFGPGTRLTVL.

Concerning this clone: The CDR3 end falls 3 residues outside the read, so it is completed with the germline J gene. The chain uses TRBV20-1 and TRBJ1-4; 7 bases line up with TRBD1. Germline V lookup: CDR1 DFQATT, CDR2 SNEGSKA (reference sequence). The CDR3 loop spans 15 amino acids. Trimming took 3 bases from V and 8 from J; bases not matched to a gene: 12. The sequenced CDR3 bases are TGCAGTGCTAGGGTCCGACAGGGTTATTTGGAAAAA. Encoded protein: CSARVRQGYLEK. The full CDR3 sequence reads CSARVRQGYLEKLFF.

This clone was seen repeatedly, ten times or more. The read terminates 3 residues before the CDR3 end, so the remaining end is supplied by the germline J gene. The chain uses TRBV29-1 and TRBJ2-1; D ambiguous. This CDR3 is built from 12 residues. V lost 5 bases and J lost 6, with 11 bases in between. Germline-derived CDR1 and CDR2 are SQVTM and ANQGSEA. The chain's CDR3 is CSVSANSNEQFF. CDR3 DNA (partial): TGCAGCGTTTCCGCGAATTCCAATGAG.

As to this clone: Read coverage stops 3 residues before the CDR3 terminus; the germline J gene supplies the remainder. The chain joins TRBV30 to TRBJ2-1, with 14 bases that match TRBD2. The ends lost 5 bases at V and 0 bases at J; junction bases unmatched: 12. The CDR3 spans 19 residues. CDR1 is GTSNPN and CDR2 is SVGIG in the germline V gene (reference sequence). The CDR3 bases that were read are TGTGCCTGGGGCCCCTCCGGGACTAGCGGGGGAAGCTCCTACAATGAG. Translated, it gives CAWGPSGTSGGSSYNE. The full CDR3 protein is CAWGPSGTSGGSSYNEQFF.

The table lists this clone with many counts. The CDR3 goes on 3 residues after the read ends, and that part is filled in from the germline J gene. The genes are TRBV18 and TRBJ1-2; 9 positions agree with TRBD1. Germline V CDR1 and CDR2: KGHSH, LQKENI. The V and J ends lost 2 bases and 5 bases, in that order; junction bases with no gene match: 3. This CDR3 comprises 14 residues. The covered CDR3 bases are TGTGCCAGCTCACCAGAGGGACAGGGATATGGC. Translating it yields CASSPEGQGYG. The whole CDR3 sequence is CASSPEGQGYGYTF.

This clone was observed at least ten times. The sequence runs out 3 residues before the end of the CDR3; the remainder is reconstructed from the germline J gene. The chain links TRBV7-2 to TRBJ1-2; 8 bases match TRBD1. CDR1 SGHTA and CDR2 FQGNSA come from the germline V gene. Unmatched junction bases numbered 4, after V lost 3 bases and J lost 4 bases. This CDR3 region has 14 residues. The CDR3 loop reads CASSFQGAGYGYTF. Partial CDR3 DNA: TGTGCCAGCAGCTTTCAGGGGGCAGGCTATGGC.

In its sample, this clone was seen a few times. From the germline J gene comes the end of the CDR3, since the read stops 3 residues before it. The chain couples TRBV13 to TRBJ2-7; D not resolved. Germline CDR1 reads PRHDT; CDR2 reads FYEKMQ (reference sequence). V was clipped by 0 bases and J by 1 base, with 4 bases between them. The CDR3 runs to 13 residues. CDR3 bases read: TGTGCCAGCAGCTTAGGCCAGTCCTACGAG. Protein sequence: CASSLGQSYE. The whole CDR3 protein is CASSLGQSYEQYF.

This clone came up a few times. The read is 3 residues too short to cover the CDR3 end, so that end is filled in from the germline J gene. The chain joins TRBV6-2 or TRBV6-3 to TRBJ2-3; no firm D call. The CDR3 consists of 15 residues. Germline assignment: CDR1 MNHEY and CDR2 SVGEGT. The V end lost 5 bases, the J end lost 0 bases, and 12 bases lay between the germline ends. The CDR3 sequence is CASSPLLGSTDTQYF. Incomplete CDR3 DNA: TGTGCCAGCAGTCCCCTACTCGGTAGCACAGATACG.

There are many counts of this clone. Read coverage stops 3 residues before the CDR3 terminus; the germline J gene supplies the remainder. The genes are TRBV7-6 and TRBJ2-2; 12 bases align to TRBD1. The V segment lost 5 bases and the J segment 6 bases; nucleotides outside the gene matches: 7. The CDR3 length is 16 residues. The germline V gene has CDR1 SGHVS and CDR2 FNYEAQ. The CDR3 bases that were read are TGTGCCAGCAGCCCTCCCGGGACAGGGGGCTCCGGGGAG. Protein: CASSPPGTGGSGE. The entire CDR3 protein is CASSPPGTGGSGELFF.

This clone was counted ten times or more. The CDR3 end is not reached by the read, which stops 3 residues before it; the germline J gene fills it in. J is TRBJ2-6 and V is TRBV20-1; D is possibly TRBD1 (5 bases). Deletions cut 4 bases from V and 2 bases from J, with 9 bases between. The CDR3 length is 14 residues. In germline, CDR1 is DFQATT, CDR2 SNEGSKA (reference sequence). The covered CDR3 bases are TGCAGTGCTATCTCAGGGACTGGGGCCAACGTC. Protein product: CSAISGTGANV. The whole CDR3 reads CSAISGTGANVLTF.

A remark on this clone: The CDR3 goes on 3 residues after the read ends, and that part is filled in from the germline J gene. The V and J genes are TRBV19 and TRBJ2-1; unclear D gene. The V end was cut by 4 bases, the J end by 4 bases, with 11 bases between. The CDR3 sequence is 14 residues long. The germline V gene has CDR1 LNHDA and CDR2 SQIVND (reference sequence). The sequenced CDR3 bases are TGTGCCAGTAGTACCTCCCTAGAGTACAATGAG. Protein sequence: CASSTSLEYNE. The whole CDR3 reads CASSTSLEYNEQFF.

This clone was recorded at least ten times. The CDR3 end lies 3 residues beyond the end of the read and is filled in from the germline J gene. J is TRBJ2-7 and V is TRBV29-1; 7 nucleotides match TRBD1. V shed 3 bases, J shed 1 base, and the junction held 9 bases outside the gene matches. The CDR3 spans 15 residues. The germline V gene encodes CDR1 SQVTM and CDR2 ANQGSEA. CDR3 protein: CSVEDSGTESYEQYF. Incomplete CDR3 DNA: TGCAGCGTTGAGGACTCCGGGACAGAGTCCTACGAG.